Following are 10 T cell receptor beta chains from one sample sequenced in a study of T cell changes during pregnancy in multiple sclerosis. The table came from immunoSEQ multiplex PCR; TCRdb's copy has only in-frame clones and leaves some out. The profile shows tens of thousands of clones, 93% of them singletons. The sequencing used peripheral blood, collected in the second trimester of pregnancy. The receptors were gathered from a female donor with multiple sclerosis, enrolled in a pregnancy study.

V usage is TRBV29-1 and J usage is TRBJ1-1; D is unclear. V lost 7 bases and J 0 bases, leaving 12 bases between the germline ends. Germline CDR1 and CDR2: SQVTM and ANQGSEA. This CDR3 has 13 amino acids. The CDR3 DNA sequence: TGCAGCGGTCATACAGCTATGAACACTGAAGCTTTCTTT. Protein: CSGHTAMNTEAFF.

V is TRBV29-1 and J is TRBJ2-1, with D hard to call. Trimming removed 6 bases from V and 5 bases from J, with 11 bases in between. CDR3 length: 12 amino acids. CDR1 is SQVTM and CDR2 is ANQGSEA in the germline V gene. CDR3 region: CSVLRVNNEQFF. The CDR3 DNA reads as TGCAGCGTCCTCCGGGTTAACAATGAGCAGTTCTTC.

The V gene is TRBV11-3, the J gene TRBJ2-7; D may be TRBD2 (6 bases). Trimming shortened V by 5 bases and J by 1 base, and 9 bases separated the two germline ends. CDR3 length equals 13 residues. Germline CDR1 SGHNT, CDR2 YENEEA. Written as DNA, the CDR3 is TGTGCCAGCAGCCCGGAGGGGTCCTACGAGCAGTACTTC. The encoded protein is CASSPEGSYEQYF.

This sequence joins TRBV25-1 and TRBJ1-1; D gene unclear. Germline V CDR1 and CDR2: MGHDK, SYGVNS. The CDR3 loop spans 15 amino acids. Trimming cost V 0 bases and J 1 base, with 9 bases left between them. DNA for the CDR3: TGTGCCAGCAGTGAATATCGGCAGCGGAACACTGAAGCTTTCTTT. Translation gives CASSEYRQRNTEAFF.

This chain joins TRBV6-6 and TRBJ1-1; D might be TRBD1 (5 bases). The germline V gene has CDR1 MNHNY and CDR2 SVGAGI (reference sequence). V shed 0 bases and J shed 5 bases, with 13 bases lying between them. The CDR3 covers 15 residues. In nucleotides, the CDR3 is TGTGCCAGCAGTTACTCGGGGGGTGGGGGGACTGAAGCTTTCTTT. Residues: CASSYSGGGGTEAFF.

This chain connects TRBV7-3 to TRBJ2-2; TRBD2 is a possible D gene (6 bases). CDR1 SGHTA and CDR2 FQGTGA come from the germline V gene. Trimming left V 2 bases short and J 7 bases short, with 11 bases between. This CDR3 is built from 14 residues. The CDR3 DNA is TGTGCCAGCAGCTTAGGAGGGGACGGCGGGGAGCTGTTTTTT. As protein: CASSLGGDGGELFF.

V gene TRBV12-5 combines with J gene TRBJ1-1, with D perhaps TRBD1 (6 bases). Deletions cut 4 bases from V and 1 base from J, with 10 bases between. This CDR3 region has 14 residues. Looked up from germline, CDR1 is LGHNT and CDR2 is FRNRAP. The CDR3: CASGSYRENTEAFF. CDR3 sequence (DNA): TGTGCTAGTGGTTCGTACAGGGAGAACACTGAAGCTTTCTTT.

The chain recombines TRBV27 with TRBJ1-1; no definite D call. Looked up from germline, CDR1 is MNHEY and CDR2 is SMNVEV (reference sequence). The germline V and J ends were trimmed by 4 bases and 2 bases, with 8 bases remaining between them. The CDR3 sequence is 13 residues long. The CDR3 region is CASSWALNTEAFF. In DNA, the CDR3 is TGTGCCAGCAGTTGGGCTCTCAACACTGAAGCTTTCTTT.

J is TRBJ1-2 and V is TRBV28; no firm D call. This CDR3 region has 13 residues. Germline-derived CDR1 and CDR2 are MDHEN and SYDVKM. V was trimmed by 5 bases and J by 6 bases, leaving 13 bases between them. CDR3 region: CASSLLKENGYTF. The CDR3 bases are TGTGCCAGCAGTCTATTGAAAGAGAATGGCTACACCTTC.

The rearrangement joins TRBV5-6 to TRBJ1-5, with D perhaps TRBD1 (6 bases). V was cut by 6 bases and J by 6 bases, with 22 bases left in between. CDR1 and CDR2 (germline): SGHDT, YYEEEE. The CDR3 totals 16 residues. The CDR3 DNA is TGTGCCAGCACCCGCCTGGCAGGGGAAGTGACTCAGCCCCAGCATTTT. Protein sequence: CASTRLAGEVTQPQHF. Filled out from reference TRBV5-6 and TRBJ1-5, the complete variable domain reads DAGVTQSPTHLIKTRGQQVTLRCSPKSGHDTVSWYQQALGQGPQFIFQYYEEEERQRGNFPDRFSGHQFPNYSSELNVNALLLGDSALYLCASTRLAGEVTQPQHFGDGTRLSIL.